This T cell receptor (beta chain) appears in the sequencing data of a study of neurological immune-mediated disorders. Study observations and caveats: None of the CDR3 amino acid sequences of expanded clones recurred across subjects, suggesting private repertoires in all groups.

This CDR3 spans 14 amino acids. V trimming: 1 base; J trimming: 5 bases; junction bases outside the gene matches: 2. Germline values: CDR1 KGHSH, CDR2 LQKENI. The sample holds a few counts of this clonotype. Its cognate antigen is unknown. MiXCR was run by TCRdb on the 5' RACE reads, yielding one entry per CDR3 protein. The sample yields tens of thousands of distinct CDR3 sequences, 7% to 8.5% seen once. Sequenced sample: CD4+ T cells from blood. This sequence was found in a man in his fifties or sixties in good health. The rearrangement links TRBV18 to TRBJ2-1; 7 nucleotides align to TRBD1. CDR3 DNA: TGTGCCAGCTCACCACGGGACAGCAACAATGAGCAGTTCTTC. It encodes CASSPRDSNNEQFF.